The 9 T cell receptor beta chains in this list originate from one sample, sequenced in a study of beta chain features in type 1 diabetes. Expressed TCRB transcripts were sequenced because the isolated RNA had all been reverse transcribed beforehand. Here immunoSEQ multiplex PCR was the method, and the copy in TCRdb shows in-frame clones only, minus some. This sample yields around 360,000 clones, of which 10% to 15% are seen a single time; 0.0095% to 0.013% belongs to the top ten. These receptors have no identified antigens. Study-level results: All four CD4+ subsets of Type 1 diabetes patients contained TCRB CDR3s that were moderately but significantly shorter.

Sequencing was done on a sample of naive CD4+ T cells from blood. These receptors originate from a woman under 30 with type 1 diabetes.

This clone was detected a few times. The gene calls are TRBV28 and TRBJ2-1; D not certain. The CDR3 contains 12 residues. The germline V gene has CDR1 MDHEN and CDR2 SYDVKM. Trimming pared 8 bases from V and 2 bases from J, leaving 7 bases between. CDR3 DNA sequence: TGTGCCAGCCAGGTTGCCTACAATGAGCAGTTCTTC. It specifies CASQVAYNEQFF.

The chain carries TRBV15 and TRBJ2-1, with 9 bases fitting TRBD2. There are 14 residues in the CDR3. Germline-derived CDR1 and CDR2 are LNHNV and YYDKDF (reference sequence). J lost 0 bases, V lost 6 bases, and 0 bases had no gene match. DNA for the CDR3: TGTGCCACCAGGACTAGCGGCTCCTACAATGAGCAGTTCTTC. Translating it yields CATRTSGSYNEQFF.

The table lists this clone with a few counts. The chain combines TRBV5-1 with TRBJ2-1; 11 bases fit TRBD1. The germline V gene has CDR1 SGHRS and CDR2 YFSETQ. After removal of 4 bases from V and 8 bases from J, the junction contained 5 bases not matched to a gene. CDR3 size: 14 residues. The CDR3 sequence is CASSLGTGGDEQFF. The CDR3 DNA reads TGCGCCAGCAGCCTCGGGACAGGGGGTGATGAGCAGTTCTTC.

This chain uses TRBV18 with TRBJ2-1; no firm D call. Deletions cut 2 bases from V and 7 bases from J, with 9 bases between. CDR1 and CDR2 (germline): KGHSH, LQKENI. This CDR3 is built from 13 residues. The CDR3, as DNA: TGTGCCAGCTCACCAATTGGGCTGAATGAGCAGTTCTTC. This gives the protein CASSPIGLNEQFF.

This clone came up a few times. This chain uses TRBV10-3 with TRBJ2-3, with D possibly matching TRBD2 (5 bases). This CDR3 spans 16 amino acids. The germline CDR1 and CDR2 sequences are ENHRY and SYGVKD. The V end lost 3 bases, the J end lost 1 base, and 14 bases lay between the germline ends. The DNA of the CDR3 is TGTGCCATCAGTGACCGGGATTTGCTCCGCACAGATACGCAGTATTTT. Amino acids: CAISDRDLLRTDTQYF.

There are a few counts of this clone. CDR3 region: CSAEQFYGYTF. Written as DNA, the CDR3 is TGCAGTGCAGAACAGTTCTATGGCTACACCTTC. The J gene is TRBJ1-2, the V gene TRBV20-1; D gene unclear. The CDR3 is 11 residues long. CDR1 is DFQATT and CDR2 is SNEGSKA in the germline V gene (reference sequence). V lost 6 bases, J lost 4 bases, and 9 bases lay in between.

This clone was counted between two and nine times. Here the CDR3 DNA reads TGTGCCAGCAGCTGGGGACAAAATCAGCCCCAGCATTTT. Translation: CASSWGQNQPQHF. This sequence joins TRBV7-3 and TRBJ1-5, with D maybe TRBD1 (6 bases). CDR1 and CDR2 (germline): SGHTA, FQGTGA. The CDR3 spans 13 residues. Trimming took 4 bases from V and 4 from J, leaving 8 bases between them.

This clone was picked up a small number of times. The chain carries TRBV30 and TRBJ2-7; D gene unclear. There are 13 residues in the CDR3. Germline-derived CDR1 and CDR2 are GTSNPN and SVGIG (reference sequence). The V end lost 7 bases, the J end lost 0 bases, and 13 bases lay between the germline ends. The CDR3 nucleotides are TGTGCCTTCCGATCCGCGAGCTCCTACGAGCAGTACTTC. It translates to CAFRSASSYEQYF.

The chain joins TRBV29-1 to TRBJ2-5; 7 nucleotides line up with TRBD2. V lost 2 bases and J lost 10; bases outside the gene matches: 7. The CDR3 is 12 residues long. Germline-derived CDR1 and CDR2 are SQVTM and ANQGSEA. CDR3 residues: CSVERGGRIQYF. In DNA form, the CDR3 reads TGCAGCGTTGAACGGGGAGGGCGTATCCAGTACTTC. The full variable domain, with the rest looked up from reference TRBV29-1 and TRBJ2-5, is SAVISQKPSRDICQRGTSLTIQCQVDSQVTMMFWYRQQPGQSLTLIATANQGSEATYESGFVIDKFPISRPNLTFSTLTVSNMSPEDSSIYLCSVERGGRIQYFGPGTRLLVL.